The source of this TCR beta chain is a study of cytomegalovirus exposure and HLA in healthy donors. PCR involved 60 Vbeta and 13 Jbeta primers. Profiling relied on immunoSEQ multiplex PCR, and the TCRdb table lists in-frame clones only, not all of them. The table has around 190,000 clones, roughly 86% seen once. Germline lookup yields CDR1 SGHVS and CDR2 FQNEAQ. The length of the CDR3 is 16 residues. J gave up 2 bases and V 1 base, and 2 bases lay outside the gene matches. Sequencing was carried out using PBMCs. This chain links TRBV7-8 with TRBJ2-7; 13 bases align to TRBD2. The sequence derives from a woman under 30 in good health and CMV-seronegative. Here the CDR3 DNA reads TGTGCCAGCAGCTTAGGGACTAGCGGGAGCCCCTACGAGCAGTACTTC. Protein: CASSLGTSGSPYEQYF.